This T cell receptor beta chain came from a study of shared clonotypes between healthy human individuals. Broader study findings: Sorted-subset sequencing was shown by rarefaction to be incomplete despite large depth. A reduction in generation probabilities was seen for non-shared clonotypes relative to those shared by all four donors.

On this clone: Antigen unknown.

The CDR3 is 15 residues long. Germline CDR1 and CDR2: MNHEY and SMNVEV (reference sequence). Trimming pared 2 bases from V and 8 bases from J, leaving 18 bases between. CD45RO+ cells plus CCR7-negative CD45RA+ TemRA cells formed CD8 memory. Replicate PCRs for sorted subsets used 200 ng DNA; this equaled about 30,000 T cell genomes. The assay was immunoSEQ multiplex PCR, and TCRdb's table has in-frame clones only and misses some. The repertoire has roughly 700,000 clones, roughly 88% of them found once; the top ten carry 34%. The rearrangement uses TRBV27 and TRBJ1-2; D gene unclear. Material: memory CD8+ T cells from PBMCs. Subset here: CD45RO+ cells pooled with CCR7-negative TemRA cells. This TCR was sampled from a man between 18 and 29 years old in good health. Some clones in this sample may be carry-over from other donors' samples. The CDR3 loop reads CASSLRRADTRGYTF. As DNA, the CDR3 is TGTGCCAGCAGTTTAAGAAGGGCCGACACACGGGGCTACACCTTC.